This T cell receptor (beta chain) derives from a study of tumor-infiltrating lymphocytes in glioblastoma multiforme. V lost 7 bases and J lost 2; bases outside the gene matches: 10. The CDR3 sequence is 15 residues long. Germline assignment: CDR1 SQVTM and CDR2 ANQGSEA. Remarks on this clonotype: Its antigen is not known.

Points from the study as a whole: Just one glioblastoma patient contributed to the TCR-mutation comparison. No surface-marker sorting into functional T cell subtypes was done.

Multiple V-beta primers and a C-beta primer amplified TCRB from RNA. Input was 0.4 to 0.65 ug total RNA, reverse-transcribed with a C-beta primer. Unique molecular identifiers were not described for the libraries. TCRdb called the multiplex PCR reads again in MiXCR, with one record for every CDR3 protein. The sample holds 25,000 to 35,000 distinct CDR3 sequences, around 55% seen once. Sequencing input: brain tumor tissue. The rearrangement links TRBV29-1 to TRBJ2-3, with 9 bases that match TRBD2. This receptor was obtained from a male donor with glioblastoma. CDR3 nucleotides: TGCAGCGGACGTAGGACTAGCGAGTTCACAGATACGCAGTATTTT. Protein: CSGRRTSEFTDTQYF.